This TCR beta chain was found in a study of control samples from healthy donors and cancer patients. Sequenced by immunoSEQ multiplex PCR; TCRdb stores in-frame clones only, minus some. The table records 150,000 or so clones, approximately 92% of them present only once. The CDR3 is 14 residues long. Deletions cut 4 bases from V and 6 bases from J, with 11 bases between. Germline V gene lookup returns CDR1 SGHRS and CDR2 YFSETQ. The J gene is TRBJ1-6, the V gene TRBV5-1; TRBD1 is a possible D gene (6 bases). The TCR comes from a woman aged 55-70 years in good health. Material for sequencing was blood. CDR3 bases: TGCGCCAGCAGCCCGGACAGTCTTAATTCACCCCTCCACTTT. Protein sequence: CASSPDSLNSPLHF.